The clone carrying this T cell receptor (beta chain) was seen many times. Germline CDR1 SGHTA, CDR2 FQGNSA. This CDR3 comprises 16 residues. V was trimmed by 2 bases and J by 2 bases, leaving 16 bases between them. This sample was taken from a study of CD8 T cells in ankylosing spondylitis. TCRdb reprocessed the 5' RACE reads via MiXCR and lists one record per CDR3 protein. The sample contains 180,000 or so distinct CDR3 sequences, around a tenth of which appear only once. The sample comprised blood, either unsorted or a sorted T cell fraction (not recorded which). V is TRBV7-2 and J is TRBJ2-7; D possibly matches TRBD1 or TRBD2 (5 bases each). The source is a male donor with ankylosing spondylitis or in good health (not recorded which). CDR3 coding DNA: TGTGCCAGCAGCTTACGAGGGGCAGGGAGTCCCTACGAGCAGTACTTC. Translated, it gives CASSLRGAGSPYEQYF.